This T cell receptor (beta chain) is drawn from a study of control samples from healthy donors and cancer patients. The V end was cut by 4 bases, the J end by 1 base, with 17 bases between. The CDR3 totals 17 residues. In germline, CDR1 is MNHEY, CDR2 SMNVEV (reference sequence). Clones were read by immunoSEQ multiplex PCR, and TCRdb kept only the in-frame ones, dropping some. Among 150,000 to 200,000 clones listed, approximately 90% were seen once. The sample taken for sequencing was blood. This clonotype was obtained from a man between 25 and 39 years old in good health. The J gene is TRBJ2-1, the V gene TRBV27, with D perhaps TRBD2 (6 bases). The CDR3, as DNA: TGTGCCAGCAGTTCCGGGAGTGGCATTCGATCCTACAATGAGCAGTTCTTC. It yields the protein CASSSGSGIRSYNEQFF.